This T cell receptor (beta chain) is from a study of blood T cell repertoires in COVID-19. Overall study context: Sources were T cells, B-cell-depleted T cells, or PBMCs; the material itself was cDNA or gDNA.

Repertoires were generated with immunoSEQ multiplex PCR, while TCRdb's copy carries only in-frame clones and drops some. This sample carries 150,000 to 200,000 clones, roughly 80% of them seen once, and the ten largest clones take roughly 8%. The recovered donors of Cohort 3 showed two negative PCRs, clearance, or symptom resolution. The material sequenced was PBMCs or T cells enriched from blood (not recorded which). The source is a woman between 45 and 65 years old who had recovered from COVID-19.

CDR3 sequence (DNA): TGTGCCAGCAGCCACTTAGCGGGGGTCCTCCAAGAGACCCAGTACTTC. Translating gives CASSHLAGVLQETQYF. The chain carries TRBV11-3 and TRBJ2-5; TRBD2 aligns across 9 bases. CDR1 SGHNT and CDR2 YENEEA come from the germline V gene. V shed 5 bases, J shed 1 base, and the junction held 8 bases outside the gene matches. This CDR3 is built from 16 residues.